The clone carrying this T cell receptor (beta chain) has ten or more counts. The antigen is not known. The CDR3 spans 15 residues. CDR1 is MGHDK, CDR2 SYGVNS, per germline. V shed 1 base, J shed 4 bases, and the junction held 1 base outside the gene matches. TCRdb passed the PCR reads through MiXCR, listing each CDR3 protein once. This table has about 320,000 distinct CDR3 sequences, 20% to 25% appearing once. The CD8+CD4-CCR7+CD45RA+ phenotype defined the sorted naive CD8 T cells. This record comes from a study of molecular identifiers for immune sequencing clone quantification. Study-wide results and limits: Sharing of a barcode by identical TCR molecules could cause highly expanded clone sizes to be underestimated.

The rearrangement links TRBV25-1 to TRBJ2-3, with TRBD1 identical over 11 bases. The origin of this receptor is a human donor in good health. Some libraries in this study had Jurkat cell RNA spiked in. Sequenced sample: naive CD8+ T cells from blood, with Jurkat cell RNA spiked in. Indicated subset: FACS-sorted CD8+CD4-CCR7+CD45RA+ naive T cells. In DNA form, the CDR3 reads TGTGCCAGCAGTGAATGGGGACAGGGGGCAGATACGCAGTATTTT. As protein: CASSEWGQGADTQYF.